The 8 T cell receptor beta chains below come from one sample, sequenced in a study of CD8 T cells in Susac syndrome. RNA, at about 0.45 to 1 ug, was reverse transcribed with random hexamers. Each CDR3 protein gets one entry after TCRdb re-called the immunoSEQ multiplex PCR reads with MiXCR. Among about 250,000 distinct CDR3 sequences, 93% were seen once, and the ten largest hold around 0.072%. The sample comprised CD4+ T cells from PBMCs. The receptors here all came from a human donor with multiple sclerosis.

The chain employs TRBV5-4 and TRBJ2-7, with 9 bases matching TRBD1. The trim removed 3 bases at V and 5 bases at J, leaving 9 bases unmatched. The CDR3 totals 15 residues. Per germline, CDR1 SGHNT and CDR2 YYREEE (reference sequence). The chain's CDR3 is CASSSRDRASHEQYF. For the CDR3, the DNA is TGTGCCAGCAGCTCGCGGGACAGGGCATCCCACGAGCAGTACTTC.

J is TRBJ2-1 and V is TRBV5-6, with D perhaps matching TRBD1 (6 bases). The CDR3 has 15 residues. Germline lookup yields CDR1 SGHDT and CDR2 YYEEEE. V was trimmed by 6 bases and J by 3 bases, leaving 16 bases between them. The CDR3 DNA sequence: TGTGCCAGCACCCTACTTAGGACAGTCTACAATGAGCAGTTCTTC. Translation: CASTLLRTVYNEQFF.

The rearrangement joins TRBV18 to TRBJ2-4, with no clear D. Germline lookup yields CDR1 KGHSH and CDR2 LQKENI. The V gene lost 1 base and the J gene lost 7 bases, with 17 bases spanning the gap. The CDR3 is 16 residues long. Written as DNA, the CDR3 is TGTGCCAGCTCACCACTGTCCCCCTCGGGCAACAACATTCAGTACTTC. Protein product: CASSPLSPSGNNIQYF.

CDR3 coding DNA: TGTGCCAGCAGCCGTCAAGCGGTAACAGGGGTTTCCTACGAGCAGTACTTC. This translates into CASSRQAVTGVSYEQYF. V gene TRBV5-5 combines with J gene TRBJ2-7; 7 nucleotides match TRBD1. There are 17 residues in the CDR3. In germline, CDR1 is SGHKS, CDR2 YYEKEE (reference sequence). J lost 1 base, V lost 4 bases, and 14 bases had no gene match.

The chain joins TRBV9 to TRBJ1-6, with D possibly being TRBD1 (5 bases). CDR1 SGDLS and CDR2 YYNGEE come from the germline V gene. The CDR3 runs to 14 residues. V lost 1 base and J lost 5, with 7 bases in between. The CDR3 sequence is CASSVIQDNSPLHF. For the CDR3, the DNA is TGTGCCAGCAGCGTAATACAGGATAATTCACCCCTCCACTTT. The variable domain in full, completed from reference TRBV9 and TRBJ1-6, reads DSGVTQTPKHLITATGQRVTLRCSPRSGDLSVYWYQQSLDQGLQFLIQYYNGEERAKGNILERFSAQQFPDLHSELNLSSLELGDSALYFCASSVIQDNSPLHFGNGTRLTVT.

This chain connects TRBV11-2 to TRBJ2-1; 9 bases match TRBD1. V lost 5 bases and J lost 3; bases outside the gene matches: 8. This CDR3 is 16 amino acids long. In germline, CDR1 is SGHAT, CDR2 FQNNGV. Written as DNA, the CDR3 is TGTGCCAGCAGCCTTTTAGGGACAGGGCGCTACAATGAGCAGTTCTTC. Encoded protein: CASSLLGTGRYNEQFF. The full variable domain, rest sourced from reference TRBV11-2 and TRBJ2-1, is EAGVAQSPRYKIIEKRQSVAFWCNPISGHATLYWYQQILGQGPKLLIQFQNNGVVDDSQLPKDRFSAERLKGVDSTLKIQPAKLEDSAVYLCASSLLGTGRYNEQFFGPGTRLTVL.

The CDR3 bases are TGTGCCAGCAGTTTCCAGCGGGGAATCGCAGATACGCAGTATTTT. Residues: CASSFQRGIADTQYF. This sequence joins TRBV12-3 or TRBV12-4 and TRBJ2-3, with 7 nucleotides matching TRBD2. V lost 3 bases, J lost 4 bases, and 7 bases stayed unmatched. The CDR3 loop spans 15 amino acids.

This chain joins TRBV5-6 and TRBJ1-3; TRBD1 is a possible D gene (6 bases). In germline, CDR1 is SGHDT, CDR2 YYEEEE. The V gene lost 7 bases and the J gene lost 4 bases, with 15 bases spanning the gap. The CDR3 extends over 14 amino acids. CDR3 loop: CASGGQSRGNTIYF. The CDR3 bases are TGTGCCAGCGGAGGACAGAGCCGCGGAAACACCATATATTTT.